The clone carrying this T cell receptor (beta chain) was picked up many times. What it binds is not known. V lost 2 bases and J 0 bases, leaving 9 bases between the germline ends. This CDR3 is 15 amino acids long. Germline lookup yields CDR1 MNHEY and CDR2 SVGAGI. These data come from a study of CD8 T cells in ankylosing spondylitis. Findings of the study overall: Matched ankylosing spondylitis synovial fluid reportedly showed significant enrichment of disease-linked clones. A motif in TCR beta, a set of under ten highly homologous variants, appeared characteristic of ankylosing spondylitis blood.

A quantitative 5'-RACE method, one with molecular barcodes, was used to make TCR beta libraries. TCRdb processed the 5' RACE reads anew with MiXCR; each CDR3 protein has one entry. The data show about 240,000 distinct CDR3 sequences, approximately 9% seen once. This receptor was identified in a male donor with ankylosing spondylitis or in good health (not recorded which). The sequenced sample was blood, either unsorted or a sorted T cell fraction (not recorded which). The chain uses TRBV6-5 and TRBJ2-3; possible D gene TRBD2, 5 bases. CDR3 in DNA: TGTGCCAGCAGTTACAGCGGAGAAAGCACAGATACGCAGTATTTT. As protein: CASSYSGESTDTQYF.